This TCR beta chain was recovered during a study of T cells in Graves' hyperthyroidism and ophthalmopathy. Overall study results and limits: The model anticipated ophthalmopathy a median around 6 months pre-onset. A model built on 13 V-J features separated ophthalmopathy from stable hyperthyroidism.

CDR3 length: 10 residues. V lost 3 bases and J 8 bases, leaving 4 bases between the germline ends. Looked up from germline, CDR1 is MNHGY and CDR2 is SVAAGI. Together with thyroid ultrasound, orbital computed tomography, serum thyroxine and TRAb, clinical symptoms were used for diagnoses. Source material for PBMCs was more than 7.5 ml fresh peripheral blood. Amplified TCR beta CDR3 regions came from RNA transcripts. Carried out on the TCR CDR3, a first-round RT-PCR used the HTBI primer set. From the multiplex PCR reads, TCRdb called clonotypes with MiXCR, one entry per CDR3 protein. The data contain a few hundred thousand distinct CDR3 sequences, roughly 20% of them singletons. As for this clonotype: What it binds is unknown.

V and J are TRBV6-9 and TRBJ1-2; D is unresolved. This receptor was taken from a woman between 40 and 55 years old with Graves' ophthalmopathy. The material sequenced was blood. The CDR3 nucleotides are TGTGCCAGCAGTTACGGGGGCTACACCTTC. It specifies CASSYGGYTF.